This TCR beta chain comes out of a study of CD8+ T cells in alopecia areata. Overall study findings and caveats: Normal scalp showed lower clonality than lesional scalp, especially alopecia totalis/universalis.

This clone was counted once. Its specificity is not known. The same CDR3 is also encoded by other DNA sequences in this sample. It was from alopecia areata patients that lesional scalp punch biopsies and peripheral blood were collected. The CDR3 is made up of 12 amino acids. Germline V lookup: CDR1 SQVTM, CDR2 ANQGSEA. V lost 1 base, J lost 3 bases, and 5 bases lay in between. Sequencing templates came from extracted RNA that was reverse transcribed into cDNA. Using immunoSEQ multiplex PCR, the repertoire was profiled, and TCRdb retains in-frame clones only, with some absent. The sample records 250,000 or so clones, roughly two thirds being singletons.

Material: CD4+ T cells sorted from blood, obtained at week 0. This clonotype originated in a human donor with alopecia areata. The chain uses TRBV29-1 and TRBJ2-3; D is uncertain. The CDR3, as DNA: TGCAGCGTTGAAGCAGGTACAGATACGCAGTATTTT. Translated, it gives CSVEAGTDTQYF.